This T cell receptor beta chain was retrieved from a study of blood T cell repertoires in COVID-19. Study-level information: COVID-19 samples collected from the United States, Italy and Spain covered acute and convalescent phases. T cells, B-cell-depleted T cells, or PBMCs provided the cDNA or gDNA that served as material.

Germline assignment: CDR1 MNHEY and CDR2 SVGAGI. V was pared by 6 bases and J by 5 bases, with 16 bases between. The CDR3 extends over 14 amino acids. Original processing notes: Estimates of nucleated cell counts were drawn from the amplification of reference gene primers. Clones were sequenced by immunoSEQ multiplex PCR, and TCRdb holds only the in-frame ones, with some missing. The V and J calls and clone size come from that table; D and trimming were worked out from the DNA. The sample includes a few hundred thousand clones, about 90% of them seen just once. The material sequenced was peripheral blood. The clonotype was recovered from a woman aged 50 to 60 with acute or convalescent COVID-19. J is TRBJ1-2 and V is TRBV6-5; perhaps TRBD1 as D (6 bases). As DNA, the CDR3 is TGTGCCAGCAGCTCCGGGACACCTCATTATGGCTACACCTTC. Translation gives CASSSGTPHYGYTF.